The 9 T cell receptor beta chains presented below share a single source sample, sequenced in a study of CD8 T cells in ankylosing spondylitis. Study-level findings and limits: Roughly 8 highly homologous variants formed a TCR beta motif that appeared characteristic of ankylosing spondylitis blood.

The antigens for these receptors are not known. MiXCR was run by TCRdb on the 5' RACE reads, yielding one entry per CDR3 protein. The table records hundreds of thousands of distinct CDR3 sequences, over 9.5% of them present only once. The sample taken for sequencing was blood, either unsorted or a sorted T cell fraction (not recorded which). The receptors originated from a male donor with ankylosing spondylitis.

This clonotype was detected only a few times. The chain carries TRBV4-3 and TRBJ2-5; TRBD1 might be the D (5 bases). The CDR3 has 14 residues. Germline CDR1 is LGHNA and CDR2 is YSLEER. Trimming cost V 0 bases and J 6 bases, with 11 bases left between them. The CDR3 region is CASSQDRAGQTQYF. The CDR3, as DNA: TGCGCCAGCAGCCAAGATCGTGCAGGGCAGACCCAGTACTTC.

The V call is TRBV6-5, the J call TRBJ2-2; D is ambiguous. This CDR3 region has 12 residues. Trimming took off 6 bases at V and 6 bases at J, with 8 bases between the two ends. Per germline, CDR1 MNHEY and CDR2 SVGAGI. DNA for the CDR3: TGTGCCAGCAGCCGCCCGTCCGGGGAGCTGTTTTTT. Translating gives CASSRPSGELFF.

Only a few counts were recorded for this clonotype. The chain uses TRBV30 and TRBJ2-3; 8 nucleotides match TRBD2. The junction had 8 bases not matched to a gene; V was cut back by 0 bases and J by 6 bases. The CDR3 extends over 15 amino acids. Germline assignment: CDR1 GTSNPN and CDR2 SVGIG (reference sequence). CDR3 sequence (DNA): TGTGCCTGGAGTGTAGGCGGGGGGCGGACGGATACGCAGTATTTT. Translating gives CAWSVGGGRTDTQYF.

This clonotype showed up many times. The V call is TRBV18, the J call TRBJ1-1; D is possibly TRBD1 (6 bases). In germline, CDR1 is KGHSH, CDR2 LQKENI. This CDR3 contains 20 residues. Trimming took off 1 base at V and 4 bases at J, with 28 bases between the two ends. CDR3 sequence reads: CASSPRRAAIRMTGATEAFF. The CDR3 DNA sequence: TGTGCCAGCTCACCACGGCGGGCAGCCATTCGGATGACGGGGGCCACTGAAGCTTTCTTT.

This clonotype was seen many times. This chain joins TRBV20-1 and TRBJ2-2, with 9 bases aligning to TRBD1. This CDR3 is built from 15 residues. Germline V gene data show CDR1 as DFQATT and CDR2 as SNEGSKA (reference sequence). V dropped 6 bases and J dropped 6; count of bases not matched to a gene: 11. The CDR3 reads CSAPAPDRGAGELFF. The DNA for the CDR3 is TGCAGTGCCCCTGCACCGGACAGGGGAGCCGGGGAGCTGTTTTTT.

This clonotype was seen repeatedly, ten times or more. The chain links TRBV5-1 to TRBJ2-7; TRBD1 or TRBD2 may be the D gene (5 bases each). The CDR3 has 13 residues. V dropped 0 bases and J dropped 6 bases, with 10 bases sitting between them. CDR1 is SGHRS and CDR2 is YFSETQ in the germline V gene. CDR3 amino acids: CASSLGAGTEQYF. The CDR3 nucleotides read TGCGCCAGCAGCTTGGGAGCAGGGACCGAGCAGTACTTC.

The table lists this clonotype with a few counts. J is TRBJ2-7 and V is TRBV20-1, with 12 positions matching TRBD2. With 6 bases clipped from V and 5 bases from J, the junction kept 5 bases outside the gene matches. Germline CDR1 and CDR2: DFQATT and SNEGSKA (reference sequence). The CDR3 covers 13 residues. The CDR3 DNA reads TGCAGTGCAAGGACTAGCGGGATTGACGAGCAGTACTTC. Its translation: CSARTSGIDEQYF.

This clonotype appeared a few times. This chain uses TRBV6-5 with TRBJ2-5, with 11 bases fitting TRBD1. Trimming at V came to 5 bases and at J to 5 bases, leaving 10 bases not matched to a gene. The CDR3 is 16 residues long. CDR1 is MNHEY and CDR2 is SVGAGI in the germline V gene. CDR3 coding DNA: TGTGCCAGCAGTCTCGAACGGACAGGGGGCACGGAGACCCAGTACTTC. This translates into CASSLERTGGTETQYF.

This clonotype was observed a handful of times. The rearrangement uses TRBV6-5 and TRBJ1-6, with unresolved D. The CDR3 is 16 residues long. Trimming removed 2 bases from V and 0 bases from J, with 8 bases in between. Germline V gene lookup returns CDR1 MNHEY and CDR2 SVGAGI. CDR3 in DNA: TGTGCCAGCAGTTACGTAAGGAGCTCCTATAATTCACCCCTCCACTTT. Translating it yields CASSYVRSSYNSPLHF.